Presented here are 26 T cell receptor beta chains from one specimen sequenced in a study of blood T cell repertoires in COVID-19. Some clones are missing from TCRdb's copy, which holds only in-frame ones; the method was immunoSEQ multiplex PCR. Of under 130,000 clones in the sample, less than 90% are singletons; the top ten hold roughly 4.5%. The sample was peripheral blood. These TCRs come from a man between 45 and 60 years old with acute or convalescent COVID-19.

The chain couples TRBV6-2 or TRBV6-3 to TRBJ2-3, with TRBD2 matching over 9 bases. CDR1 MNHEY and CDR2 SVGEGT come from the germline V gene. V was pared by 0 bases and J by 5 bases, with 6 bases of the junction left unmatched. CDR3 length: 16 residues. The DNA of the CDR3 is TGTGCCAGCAGTTACTCGTGGCGGGGGGGTGAAGATACGCAGTATTTT. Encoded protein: CASSYSWRGGEDTQYF.

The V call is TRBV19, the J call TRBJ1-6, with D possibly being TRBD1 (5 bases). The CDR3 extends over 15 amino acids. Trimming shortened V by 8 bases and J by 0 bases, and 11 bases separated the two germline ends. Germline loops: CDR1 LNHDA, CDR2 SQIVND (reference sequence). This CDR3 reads CASGTGYSYNSPLHF. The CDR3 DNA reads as TGTGCCAGTGGCACAGGTTACTCCTATAATTCACCCCTCCACTTT.

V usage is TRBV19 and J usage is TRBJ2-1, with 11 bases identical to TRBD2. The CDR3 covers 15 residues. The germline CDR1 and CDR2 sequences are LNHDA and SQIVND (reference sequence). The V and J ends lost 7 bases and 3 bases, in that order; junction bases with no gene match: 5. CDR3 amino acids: CASTPTSGDYNEQFF. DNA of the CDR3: TGTGCCAGTACCCCGACTAGCGGGGACTACAATGAGCAGTTCTTC.

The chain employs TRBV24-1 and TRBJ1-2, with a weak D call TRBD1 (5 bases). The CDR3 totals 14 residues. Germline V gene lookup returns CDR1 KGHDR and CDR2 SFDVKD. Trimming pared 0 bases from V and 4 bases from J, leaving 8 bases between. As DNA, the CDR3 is TGTGCCACCAGTGATTTGAACAGGAGCTATGGCTACACCTTC. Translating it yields CATSDLNRSYGYTF.

The CDR3 region is CASSESGLRTNEQFF. The CDR3 DNA reads as TGTGCCAGCAGTGAGTCAGGACTTCGAACCAATGAGCAGTTCTTC. V gene TRBV6-4 combines with J gene TRBJ2-1; TRBD2 is a possible D gene (5 bases). CDR1 is MRHNA and CDR2 is SNTAGT in the germline V gene. The ends were cut back, 3 bases at V and 6 bases at J, with 15 bases in the middle. This CDR3 has 15 amino acids.

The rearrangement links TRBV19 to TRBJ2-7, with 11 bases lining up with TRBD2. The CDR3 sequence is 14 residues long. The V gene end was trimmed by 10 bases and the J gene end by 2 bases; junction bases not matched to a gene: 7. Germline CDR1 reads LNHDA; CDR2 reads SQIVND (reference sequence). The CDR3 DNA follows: TGTGCCACCGGGACTAGCGGTCATACCTACGAGCAGTACTTC. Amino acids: CATGTSGHTYEQYF.

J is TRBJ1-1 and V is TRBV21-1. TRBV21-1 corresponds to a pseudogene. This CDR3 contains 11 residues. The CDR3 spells CASSRGDEAFF. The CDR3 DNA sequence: TGTGCCAGCAGCCGGGGGGATGAAGCTTTCTTT.

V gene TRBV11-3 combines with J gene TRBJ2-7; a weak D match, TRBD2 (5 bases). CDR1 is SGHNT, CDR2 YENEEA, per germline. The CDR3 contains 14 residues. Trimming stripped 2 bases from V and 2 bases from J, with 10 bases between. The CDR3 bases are TGTGCCAGCAGCTTAAGACTATCTACCTACGAGCAGTACTTC. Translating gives CASSLRLSTYEQYF.

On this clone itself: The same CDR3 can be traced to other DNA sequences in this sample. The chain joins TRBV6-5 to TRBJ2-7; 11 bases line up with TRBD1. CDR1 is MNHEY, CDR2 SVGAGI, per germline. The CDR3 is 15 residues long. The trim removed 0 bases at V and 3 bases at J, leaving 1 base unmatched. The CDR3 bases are TGTGCCAGCAGTTACTCCGGGACAGGGGGCTACGAGCAGTACTTC. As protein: CASSYSGTGGYEQYF.

Written as DNA, the CDR3 is TGTGCCTGGAGTCTGGACGCCACCGGGACCAAAAACATTCAGTACTTC. Its protein is CAWSLDATGTKNIQYF. This chain connects TRBV30 to TRBJ2-4, with TRBD2 as a possible D gene (5 bases). The CDR3 length is 16 residues. Trimming cost V 2 bases and J 2 bases, with 16 bases left between them. Looked up from germline, CDR1 is GTSNPN and CDR2 is SVGIG (reference sequence).

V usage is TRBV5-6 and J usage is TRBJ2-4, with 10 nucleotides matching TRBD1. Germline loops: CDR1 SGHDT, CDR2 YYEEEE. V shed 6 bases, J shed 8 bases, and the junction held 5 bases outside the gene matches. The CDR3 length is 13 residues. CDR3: CASMPGQGYIQYF. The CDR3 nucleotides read TGTGCCAGCATGCCGGGACAGGGGTACATTCAGTACTTC.

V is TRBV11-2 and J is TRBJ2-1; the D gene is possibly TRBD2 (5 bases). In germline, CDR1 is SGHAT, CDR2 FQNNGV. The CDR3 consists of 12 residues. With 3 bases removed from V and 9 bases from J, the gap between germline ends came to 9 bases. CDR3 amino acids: CASSFRGGEQFF. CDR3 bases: TGTGCCAGCAGCTTCCGGGGTGGTGAGCAGTTCTTC.

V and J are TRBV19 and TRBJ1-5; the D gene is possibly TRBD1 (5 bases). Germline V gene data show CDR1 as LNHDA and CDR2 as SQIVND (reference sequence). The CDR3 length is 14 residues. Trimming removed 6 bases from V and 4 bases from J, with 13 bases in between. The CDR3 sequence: CASSPLQGNQPQHF. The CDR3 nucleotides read TGTGCCAGTAGCCCTCTGCAGGGAAATCAGCCCCAGCATTTT.

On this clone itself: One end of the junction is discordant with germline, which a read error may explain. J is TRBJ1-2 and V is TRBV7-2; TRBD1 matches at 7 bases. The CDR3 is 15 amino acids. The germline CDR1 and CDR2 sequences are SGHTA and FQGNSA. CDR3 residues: CASSPPPGTAAPQAF. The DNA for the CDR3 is TGTGCCAGCAGCCCTCCTCCGGGGACAGCGGCCCCTCAAGCCTTC.

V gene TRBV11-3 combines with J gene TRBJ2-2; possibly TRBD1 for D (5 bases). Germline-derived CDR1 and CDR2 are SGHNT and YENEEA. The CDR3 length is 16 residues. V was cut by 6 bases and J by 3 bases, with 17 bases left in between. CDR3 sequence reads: CASSSQGSTYTGELFF. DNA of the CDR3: TGTGCCAGCAGTAGTCAGGGTTCCACTTACACCGGGGAGCTGTTTTTT. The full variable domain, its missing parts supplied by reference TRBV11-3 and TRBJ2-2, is EAGVVQSPRYKIIEKKQPVAFWCNPISGHNTLYWYLQNLGQGPELLIRYENEEAVDDSQLPKDRFSAERLKGVDSTLKIQPAELGDSAVYLCASSSQGSTYTGELFFGEGSRLTVL.

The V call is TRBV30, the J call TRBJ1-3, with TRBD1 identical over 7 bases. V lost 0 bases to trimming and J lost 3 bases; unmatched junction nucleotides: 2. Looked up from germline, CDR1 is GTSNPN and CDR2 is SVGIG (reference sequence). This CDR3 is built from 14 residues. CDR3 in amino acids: CAWSVPGGGNTIYF. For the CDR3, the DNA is TGTGCCTGGAGTGTACCAGGGGGTGGAAACACCATATATTTT.

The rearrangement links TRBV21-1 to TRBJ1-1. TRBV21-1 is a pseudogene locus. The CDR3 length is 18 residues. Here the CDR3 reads CASSPTLAPLTGDTEAFF. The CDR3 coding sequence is TGTGCCAGCAGCCCAACCCTGGCACCTTTGACGGGGGACACTGAAGCTTTCTTT.

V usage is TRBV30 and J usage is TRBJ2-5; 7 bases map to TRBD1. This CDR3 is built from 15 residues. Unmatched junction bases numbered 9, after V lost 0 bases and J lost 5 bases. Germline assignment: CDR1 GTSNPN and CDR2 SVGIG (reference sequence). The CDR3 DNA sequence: TGTGCCTGGAGTGTTGGTGGGACAGTGCGGGAGACCCAGTACTTC. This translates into CAWSVGGTVRETQYF.

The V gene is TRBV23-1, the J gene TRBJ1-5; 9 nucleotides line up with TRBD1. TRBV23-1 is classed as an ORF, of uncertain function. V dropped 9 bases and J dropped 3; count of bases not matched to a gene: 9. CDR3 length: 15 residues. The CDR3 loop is CARTSDRGFNQPQHF. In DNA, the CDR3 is TGCGCCAGAACTTCGGACAGGGGATTCAATCAGCCCCAGCATTTT.

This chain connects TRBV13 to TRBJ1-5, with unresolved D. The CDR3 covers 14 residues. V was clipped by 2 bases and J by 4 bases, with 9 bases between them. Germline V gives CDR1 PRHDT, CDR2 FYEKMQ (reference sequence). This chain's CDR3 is CASSLPGPNQPQHF. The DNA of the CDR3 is TGTGCCAGCAGCTTACCAGGTCCAAATCAGCCCCAGCATTTT.

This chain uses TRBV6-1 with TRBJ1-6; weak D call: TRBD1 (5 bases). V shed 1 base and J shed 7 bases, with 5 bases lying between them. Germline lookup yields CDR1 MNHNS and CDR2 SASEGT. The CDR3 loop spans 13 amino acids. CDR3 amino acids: CASSEGQNSPLHF. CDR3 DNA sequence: TGTGCCAGCAGTGAAGGACAGAATTCACCCCTCCACTTT.

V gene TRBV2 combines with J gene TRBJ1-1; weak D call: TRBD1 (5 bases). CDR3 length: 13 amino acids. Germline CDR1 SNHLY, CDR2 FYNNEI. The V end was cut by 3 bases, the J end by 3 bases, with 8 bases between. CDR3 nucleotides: TGTGCCAGCAGTGAGGTCAGGGACACTGAAGCTTTCTTT. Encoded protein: CASSEVRDTEAFF.

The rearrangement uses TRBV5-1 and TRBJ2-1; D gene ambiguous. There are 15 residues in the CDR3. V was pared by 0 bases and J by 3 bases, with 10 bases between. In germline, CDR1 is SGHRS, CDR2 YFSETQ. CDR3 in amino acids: CASSLAPSGYNEQFF. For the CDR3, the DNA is TGCGCCAGCAGCTTGGCCCCCTCGGGCTACAATGAGCAGTTCTTC.

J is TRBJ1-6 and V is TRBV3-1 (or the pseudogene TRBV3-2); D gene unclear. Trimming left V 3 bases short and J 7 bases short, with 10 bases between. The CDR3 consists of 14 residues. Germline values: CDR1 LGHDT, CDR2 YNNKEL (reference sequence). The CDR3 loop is CASSQRGSNSPLHF. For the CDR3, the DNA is TGTGCCAGCAGCCAGCGGGGATCGAATTCACCCCTCCACTTT.

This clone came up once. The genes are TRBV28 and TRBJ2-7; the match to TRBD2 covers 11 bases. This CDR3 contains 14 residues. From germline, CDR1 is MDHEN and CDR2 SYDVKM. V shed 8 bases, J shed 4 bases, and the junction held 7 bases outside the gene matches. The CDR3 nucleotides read TGTGCCAGCGTGACTAGCGGGGCCTTTTACGAGCAGTACTTC. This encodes CASVTSGAFYEQYF. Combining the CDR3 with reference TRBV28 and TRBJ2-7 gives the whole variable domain DVKVTQSSRYLVKRTGEKVFLECVQDMDHENMFWYRQDPGLGLRLIYFSYDVKMKEKGDIPEGYSVSREKKERFSLILESASTNQTSMYLCASVTSGAFYEQYFGPGTRLTVT.

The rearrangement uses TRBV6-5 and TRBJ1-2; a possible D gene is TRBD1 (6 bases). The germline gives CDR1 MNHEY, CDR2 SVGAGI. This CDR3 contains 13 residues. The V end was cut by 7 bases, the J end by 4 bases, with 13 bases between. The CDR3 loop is CASMRQVFYGYTF. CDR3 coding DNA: TGTGCCAGCATGAGACAGGTGTTCTATGGCTACACCTTC.